This entry concerns a single T cell receptor (beta chain). Its antigen remains unknown. This entry comes from a study of prognosis after radiotherapy for stage I lung cancer. General study findings and limits: Where distant metastases developed, patients had lower Shannon entropy after stereotactic body radiation therapy.

The TCR beta CDR3 region was amplified from genomic DNA, with two rounds of multiplex PCR being used for the amplification. Gene-specific primers for each TRBV and TRBJ gene drove first-round PCR. TCRdb analysed the multiplex PCR reads with MiXCR anew, one entry per CDR3 protein. Here the sample spans tens of thousands of distinct CDR3 sequences, around 37% being singletons. Germline V gene data show CDR1 as MDHEN and CDR2 as SYDVKM. The length of the CDR3 is 13 residues. V lost 5 bases and J lost 8; bases outside the gene matches: 8. The clonotype was recovered from a donor at least 50 years old with non-small cell lung cancer. Sequences were derived from PBMCs, sampled before or after stereotactic body radiation therapy (not recorded which). This chain connects TRBV28 to TRBJ1-2; 7 nucleotides agree with TRBD1. CDR3 nucleotide sequence: TGTGCCAGCAGTCCCCAGACAGGGAGAGGCTACACCTTC. Translating gives CASSPQTGRGYTF.